These 32 T cell receptor beta chains originate from one sample sequenced in a study of OX40 agonist ivuxolimab in advanced cancers. Produced via immunoSEQ multiplex PCR; TCRdb's table is partial and in-frame only. The data show about 70,000 clones, with roughly three quarters seen just once and about 5% held by the top ten. The source material was CD4+ or CD8+ T cells sorted from blood, sampled in a trial of the OX40 agonist ivuxolimab. The receptors come from an adult with an advanced solid tumor such as melanoma, head and neck, liver or kidney cancer.

This chain connects TRBV4-2 to TRBJ2-1; 11 nucleotides match TRBD2. From germline, CDR1 is LGHNA and CDR2 YNFKEQ. The ends lost 1 base at V and 4 bases at J; junction bases unmatched: 3. The CDR3 sequence is 16 residues long. Written as DNA, the CDR3 is TGTGCCAGCAGCCAAGCCGGGACTAGCGGTTACAATGAGCAGTTCTTC. Its protein is CASSQAGTSGYNEQFF.

This clone occurred once. This chain links TRBV29-1 with TRBJ2-1, with D tentatively TRBD1 or TRBD2 (5 bases each). Between the trimmed V and J ends, which lost 6 bases and 15 bases, there was a span of 15 bases. The germline V gene has CDR1 SQVTM and CDR2 ANQGSEA. The CDR3 loop spans 10 amino acids. CDR3 amino acids: CSVGDRGAFF. The DNA of the CDR3 is TGCAGCGTGGGGGACCGTGGGGCGTTCTTC.

On this clone itself: Other nucleotide sequences from this sample produce the same CDR3. This rearrangement joins TRBV7-3 to TRBJ2-3, with 7 bases that match TRBD2. In germline, CDR1 is SGHTA, CDR2 FQGTGA. CDR3 length equals 14 residues. With 2 bases clipped from V and 1 base from J, the junction kept 0 bases outside the gene matches. CDR3 bases: TGTGCCAGCAGCTTAGCGGGAGGCACAGATACGCAGTATTTT. Encoded protein: CASSLAGGTDTQYF.

In DNA form, the CDR3 reads TGCGCCAGCAGCCAAGATTGGGACAGCAATCAGCCCCAGCATTTT. Translating gives CASSQDWDSNQPQHF. This sequence joins TRBV5-1 and TRBJ1-5; tentatively, D is TRBD1 (5 bases). This CDR3 region has 15 residues. Looked up from germline, CDR1 is SGHRS and CDR2 is YFSETQ. The V gene lost 4 bases and the J gene lost 1 base, with 12 bases spanning the gap.

This chain uses TRBV27 with TRBJ2-3, with D possibly TRBD2 on 6 matching bases. CDR1 MNHEY and CDR2 SMNVEV come from the germline V gene (reference sequence). Trimming shortened V by 5 bases and J by 4 bases, and 13 bases separated the two germline ends. The CDR3 extends over 14 amino acids. The CDR3 protein is CASSTPGEADTQYF. The CDR3 nucleotides read TGTGCCAGCAGTACCCCGGGGGAGGCAGATACGCAGTATTTT.

The chain combines TRBV27 with TRBJ1-2, with D perhaps matching TRBD1 (6 bases). Trimming stripped 5 bases from V and 4 bases from J, with 14 bases between. The CDR3 runs to 14 residues. From germline, CDR1 is MNHEY and CDR2 SMNVEV (reference sequence). This CDR3 is CASSPSGALYGYTF. In nucleotides, the CDR3 is TGTGCCAGCAGTCCGTCGGGGGCTCTCTATGGCTACACCTTC.

Relative to its sample, this clone is medium-sized. The CDR3: CASSPRGQVTDTQYF. The DNA of the CDR3 is TGTGCCAGCTCACCCCGGGGACAGGTAACAGATACGCAGTATTTT. V usage is TRBV18 and J usage is TRBJ2-3; 8 positions agree with TRBD1. Per the germline V gene, CDR1 is KGHSH and CDR2 is LQKENI. The CDR3 totals 15 residues. Unmatched junction bases numbered 5, after V lost 3 bases and J lost 3 bases.

This clone is medium-sized. The rearrangement joins TRBV2 to TRBJ1-1; a possible D gene is TRBD1 (5 bases). Germline CDR1 SNHLY, CDR2 FYNNEI. CDR3 length: 13 residues. V lost 6 bases and J 2 bases, leaving 10 bases between the germline ends. The CDR3 region is CASSPTENTEAFF. Here the CDR3 DNA reads TGTGCCAGCAGCCCGACAGAAAACACTGAAGCTTTCTTT.

CDR3 region: CASSASSGAYNEQFF. The CDR3 bases are TGTGCCAGCAGCGCATCTTCGGGAGCGTACAATGAGCAGTTCTTC. The chain recombines TRBV7-9 with TRBJ2-1; perhaps TRBD2 as D (6 bases). CDR3 size: 15 residues. V lost 5 bases and J 4 bases, leaving 15 bases between the germline ends. Germline assignment: CDR1 SEHNR and CDR2 FQNEAQ (reference sequence).

The V and J genes are TRBV9 and TRBJ2-3, with D unclear. From germline, CDR1 is SGDLS and CDR2 YYNGEE. This CDR3 comprises 14 residues. Trimming stripped 6 bases from V and 1 base from J, with 12 bases between. The DNA of the CDR3 is TGTGCCAGCAACTCCGCGGTAGGCACAGATACGCAGTATTTT. Protein: CASNSAVGTDTQYF.

V gene TRBV7-8 combines with J gene TRBJ2-2; TRBD2 aligns across 10 bases. The trim removed 1 base at V and 8 bases at J, leaving 10 bases unmatched. Germline CDR1 is SGHVS and CDR2 is FQNEAQ. This CDR3 region has 17 residues. DNA for the CDR3: TGTGCCAGCAGCTTAGTTGCAGCGGGAGGGATAATGGGGGAGCTGTTTTTT. This codes for CASSLVAAGGIMGELFF.

The chain joins TRBV19 to TRBJ1-3; no clear D. Germline CDR1 reads LNHDA; CDR2 reads SQIVND (reference sequence). The V end lost 5 bases, the J end lost 0 bases, and 14 bases lay between the germline ends. The length of the CDR3 is 16 residues. The CDR3 DNA is TGTGCCAGTAGTCCTCAGACTGATTTCTCTGGAAACACCATATATTTT. Residues: CASSPQTDFSGNTIYF. Based on the CDR3 plus reference TRBV19 and TRBJ1-3, the full variable domain is DGGITQSPKYLFRKEGQNVTLSCEQNLNHDAMYWYRQDPGQGLRLIYYSQIVNDFQKGDIAEGYSVSREKKESFPLTVTSAQKNPTAFYLCASSPQTDFSGNTIYFGEGSWLTVV.

The V call is TRBV5-1, the J call TRBJ2-5, with D tentatively TRBD1 or TRBD2 (5 bases each). The CDR3 spans 16 residues. Trimming took 4 bases from V and 3 from J, leaving 19 bases between them. Germline V CDR1 and CDR2: SGHRS, YFSETQ. CDR3: CASSPFIRAGEETQYF. DNA of the CDR3: TGCGCCAGCAGCCCTTTCATCAGGGCGGGCGAAGAGACCCAGTACTTC.

The chain carries TRBV20-1 and TRBJ2-7; TRBD2 is a possible D gene (6 bases). V shed 3 bases and J shed 6 bases, with 9 bases lying between them. This CDR3 is 11 amino acids long. CDR1 is DFQATT, CDR2 SNEGSKA, per germline (reference sequence). CDR3 sequence (DNA): TGCAGTGCTAGGCGGGGTCCCGAGCAGTACTTC. Its protein product is CSARRGPEQYF.

The gene calls are TRBV6-5 and TRBJ2-6; D uncertain. Germline-derived CDR1 and CDR2 are MNHEY and SVGAGI. V was cut by 0 bases and J by 5 bases, with 8 bases left in between. The CDR3 consists of 15 residues. CDR3 amino acids: CASSYSVERANVLTF. CDR3 nucleotides: TGTGCCAGCAGTTACTCCGTGGAAAGGGCCAACGTCCTGACTTTC.

V is TRBV5-1 and J is TRBJ1-3, with D unclear. This CDR3 is built from 15 residues. Germline CDR1 reads SGHRS; CDR2 reads YFSETQ. V was shortened by 1 base and J by 4 bases, with 12 bases between the two germline ends. The CDR3 sequence is CASSLLGSGGNTIYF. For the CDR3, the DNA is TGCGCCAGCAGCTTGCTAGGGTCTGGGGGAAACACCATATATTTT.

In DNA form, the CDR3 reads TGCGCCAGCAGCGGGACAGGGGATGGCTACACCTTC. Protein: CASSGTGDGYTF. The rearrangement uses TRBV10-2 and TRBJ1-2; 10 bases agree with TRBD1. With V trimmed by 6 bases and J by 6 bases, 1 base remained unmatched. Germline CDR1 reads WSHSY; CDR2 reads SAAADI. CDR3 length equals 12 residues.

The chain is built from TRBV4-1 and TRBJ2-2; D is perhaps TRBD2 (5 bases). V lost 1 base to trimming and J lost 2 bases, with 11 bases between them. This CDR3 region has 16 residues. Germline CDR1 MGHRA, CDR2 YSYEKL. In nucleotides, the CDR3 is TGCGCCAGCAGCCAAGGAAGCGGAGACAACACCGGGGAGCTGTTTTTT. Translation: CASSQGSGDNTGELFF.

The chain uses TRBV6-1 and TRBJ2-5; TRBD1 matches at 8 bases. TRBJ2-7 matches the DNA end more closely, so the J call is doubtful. This CDR3 contains 14 residues. The germline gives CDR1 MNHNS, CDR2 SASEGT. Written as DNA, the CDR3 is TGTGCCAGCACCCGAAGGACAGGGATCTACGAGCAGTACTTC. It codes for CASTRRTGIYEQYF.

This sequence joins TRBV5-6 and TRBJ2-1; 7 bases align to TRBD2. The CDR3 has 15 residues. J was trimmed by 3 bases and V by 2 bases; bases with no gene match: 5. Looked up from germline, CDR1 is SGHDT and CDR2 is YYEEEE. CDR3 in amino acids: CASSFYGGYYNEQFF. For the CDR3, the DNA is TGTGCCAGCAGCTTTTACGGGGGGTACTACAATGAGCAGTTCTTC.

The chain carries TRBV7-2 and TRBJ2-5; 8 bases align to TRBD1. V trimming: 5 bases; J trimming: 5 bases; junction bases outside the gene matches: 10. The germline gives CDR1 SGHTA, CDR2 FQGNSA. This CDR3 is built from 15 residues. As DNA, the CDR3 is TGTGCCAGCAGCACGGGACAGGCACCCCGGGAGACCCAGTACTTC. Translated, it gives CASSTGQAPRETQYF.

In its sample, this clone was seen a few times. The chain links TRBV10-1 to TRBJ1-2, with D unclear. V lost 4 bases to trimming and J lost 8 bases, with 14 bases between them. This CDR3 has 13 amino acids. CDR1 is WNHNN and CDR2 is SYGVQD in the germline V gene (reference sequence). The CDR3 region has the DNA TGCGCCAGCAGTGCGGCCCTCTCGGGCGGCTACACCTTC. This codes for CASSAALSGGYTF.

This chain connects TRBV18 to TRBJ2-1; D is perhaps TRBD1 or TRBD2 (5 bases each). The germline CDR1 and CDR2 sequences are KGHSH and LQKENI. Trimming pared 3 bases from V and 8 bases from J, leaving 8 bases between. The CDR3 contains 12 residues. Here the CDR3 DNA reads TGTGCCAGCTCACCCCGAGGGGATGAGCAGTTCTTC. Its protein product is CASSPRGDEQFF. The variable domain in full, completed from reference TRBV18 and TRBJ2-1, reads NAGVMQNPRHLVRRRGQEARLRCSPMKGHSHVYWYRQLPEEGLKFMVYLQKENIIDESGMPKERFSAEFPKEGPSILRIQQVVRGDSAAYFCASSPRGDEQFFGPGTRLTVL.

The chain links TRBV5-1 to TRBJ2-7, with 9 nucleotides matching TRBD1. CDR1 is SGHRS and CDR2 is YFSETQ in the germline V gene. CDR3 length equals 14 residues. V trimming: 4 bases; J trimming: 2 bases; junction bases outside the gene matches: 4. This chain's CDR3 is CASSKTGGTYEQYF. The CDR3 coding sequence is TGCGCCAGCAGCAAGACAGGGGGAACCTACGAGCAGTACTTC.

The chain carries TRBV7-9 and TRBJ1-1; TRBD1 is a possible D gene (5 bases). Germline loops: CDR1 SEHNR, CDR2 FQNEAQ (reference sequence). This CDR3 region has 15 residues. V lost 5 bases and J lost 2, with 15 bases in between. As DNA, the CDR3 is TGTGCCAGCAGCCATCGGGACGGGTCTAACACTGAAGCTTTCTTT. It translates to CASSHRDGSNTEAFF. The variable domain in full, completed from reference TRBV7-9 and TRBJ1-1, reads DTGVSQNPRHKITKRGQNVTFRCDPISEHNRLYWYRQTLGQGPEFLTYFQNEAQLEKSRLLSDRFSAERPKGSFSTLEIQRTEQGDSAMYLCASSHRDGSNTEAFFGQGTRLTVV.

On this clone: A read error may produce the germline difference seen at one junction end. This rearrangement joins TRBV5-4 to TRBJ1-2; 8 bases are a match to TRBD1. CDR3 length: 16 residues. The germline V gene encodes CDR1 SGHNT and CDR2 YYREEE (reference sequence). The CDR3 is CASSQVWQGAGYGYTF. The CDR3 nucleotides are TGCGCCAGCAGCCAAGTATGGCAGGGGGCTGGATATGGCTACACCTTC.

The genes are TRBV5-1 and TRBJ2-7, with 8 nucleotides matching TRBD1. Germline values: CDR1 SGHRS, CDR2 YFSETQ. J was trimmed by 7 bases and V by 4 bases; bases with no gene match: 10. This CDR3 comprises 14 residues. This CDR3 is CASSLETGVGEQYF. CDR3 bases: TGCGCCAGCAGCCTCGAGACAGGGGTGGGGGAGCAGTACTTC. Complete variable domain (other parts from reference TRBV5-1 and TRBJ2-7): KAGVTQTPRYLIKTRGQQVTLSCSPISGHRSVSWYQQTPGQGLQFLFEYFSETQRNKGNFPGRFSGRQFSNSRSEMNVSTLELGDSALYLCASSLETGVGEQYFGPGTRLTVT.

The chain couples TRBV19 to TRBJ2-7, with 9 bases identical to TRBD2. There are 13 residues in the CDR3. The V gene's germline CDR1 is LNHDA and CDR2 SQIVND (reference sequence). The J segment lost 4 bases and the V segment lost 6 bases, leaving 4 bases of the junction unmatched. CDR3 coding DNA: TGTGCCAGTAGCGGTCTAGCGGGGTACGAGCAGTACTTC. Translating gives CASSGLAGYEQYF.

This sequence joins TRBV9 and TRBJ1-1; possibly TRBD1 for D (6 bases). CDR1 and CDR2 (germline): SGDLS, YYNGEE. The CDR3 runs 15 residues. The V end lost 1 base, the J end lost 1 base, and 11 bases lay between the germline ends. The CDR3 spells CASSVRGTTNTEAFF. CDR3 nucleotides: TGTGCCAGCAGCGTAAGGGGGACTACGAACACTGAAGCTTTCTTT.

The chain is built from TRBV5-4 and TRBJ2-3; a weak D match, TRBD2 (6 bases). Trimming pared 4 bases from V and 0 bases from J, leaving 12 bases between. Germline CDR1 is SGHNT and CDR2 is YYREEE (reference sequence). The CDR3 is made up of 15 amino acids. The CDR3 reads CASSGTSFSTDTQYF. The DNA for the CDR3 is TGTGCCAGCAGCGGAACTAGCTTCAGCACAGATACGCAGTATTTT. Together with reference TRBV5-4 and TRBJ2-3, the CDR3 gives the full variable domain: ETGVTQSPTHLIKTRGQQVTLRCSSQSGHNTVSWYQQALGQGPQFIFQYYREEENGRGNFPPRFSGLQFPNYSSELNVNALELDDSALYLCASSGTSFSTDTQYFGPGTRLTVL.

This rearrangement joins TRBV19 to TRBJ1-1; D is ambiguous. CDR3 length: 12 amino acids. The V end lost 3 bases, the J end lost 9 bases, and 11 bases lay between the germline ends. Germline lookup yields CDR1 LNHDA and CDR2 SQIVND (reference sequence). DNA for the CDR3: TGTGCCAGTAGTATTACGCAGGAAAAAGCTTTCTTT. Translation gives CASSITQEKAFF.

The chain uses TRBV18 and TRBJ1-2, with a tentative D call TRBD1 (5 bases). Trimming shortened V by 6 bases and J by 7 bases, and 24 bases separated the two germline ends. Looked up from germline, CDR1 is KGHSH and CDR2 is LQKENI. CDR3 length: 16 residues. CDR3 protein: CASSGGVGSESFGYTF. DNA for the CDR3: TGTGCCAGCTCCGGGGGTGTAGGATCCGAGTCTTTTGGCTACACCTTC.